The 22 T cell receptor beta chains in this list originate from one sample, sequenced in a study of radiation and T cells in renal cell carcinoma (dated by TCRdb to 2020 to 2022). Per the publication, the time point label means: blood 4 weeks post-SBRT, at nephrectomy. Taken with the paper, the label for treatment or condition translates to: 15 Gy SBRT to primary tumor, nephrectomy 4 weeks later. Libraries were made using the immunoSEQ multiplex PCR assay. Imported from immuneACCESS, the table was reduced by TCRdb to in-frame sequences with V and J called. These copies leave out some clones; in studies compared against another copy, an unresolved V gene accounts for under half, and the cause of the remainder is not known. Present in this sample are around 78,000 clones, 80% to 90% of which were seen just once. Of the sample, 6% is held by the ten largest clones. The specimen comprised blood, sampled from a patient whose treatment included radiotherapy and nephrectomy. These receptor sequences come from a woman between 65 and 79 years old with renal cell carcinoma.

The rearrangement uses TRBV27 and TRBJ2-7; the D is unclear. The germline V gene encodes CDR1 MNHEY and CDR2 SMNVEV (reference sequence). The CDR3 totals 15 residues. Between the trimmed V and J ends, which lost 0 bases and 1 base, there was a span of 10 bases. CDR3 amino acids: CASSLSSRISYEQYF. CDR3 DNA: TGTGCCAGCAGTTTATCCAGCCGGATTTCCTACGAGCAGTACTTC.

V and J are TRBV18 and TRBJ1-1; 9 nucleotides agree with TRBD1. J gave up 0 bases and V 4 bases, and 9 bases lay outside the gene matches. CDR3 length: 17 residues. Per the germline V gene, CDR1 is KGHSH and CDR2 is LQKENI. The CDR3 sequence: CASSLGQGGVMNTEAFF. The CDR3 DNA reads TGTGCCAGCTCACTGGGACAGGGCGGGGTAATGAACACTGAAGCTTTCTTT.

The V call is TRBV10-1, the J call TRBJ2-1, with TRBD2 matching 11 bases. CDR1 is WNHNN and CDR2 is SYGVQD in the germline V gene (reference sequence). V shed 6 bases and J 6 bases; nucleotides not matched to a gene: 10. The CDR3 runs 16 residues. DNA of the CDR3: TGCGCCAGCAGGGCGACTAGCGGGGAGGTAGGCAATGAGCAGTTCTTC. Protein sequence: CASRATSGEVGNEQFF.

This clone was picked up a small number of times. CDR3 sequence (DNA): TGTGCCAGCAAAAGACATTGGGCAGGGCCGGGCAATCAGCCCCAGCATTTT. Protein sequence: CASKRHWAGPGNQPQHF. The rearrangement uses TRBV28 and TRBJ1-5; D might be TRBD1 (5 bases). Germline CDR1 MDHEN, CDR2 SYDVKM. The CDR3 runs to 17 residues. Between the trimmed V and J ends, which lost 7 bases and 2 bases, there was a span of 21 bases.

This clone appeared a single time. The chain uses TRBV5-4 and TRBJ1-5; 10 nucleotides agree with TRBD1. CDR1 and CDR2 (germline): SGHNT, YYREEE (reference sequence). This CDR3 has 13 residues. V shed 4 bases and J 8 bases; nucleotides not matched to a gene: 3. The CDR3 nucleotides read TGTGCCAGCAGCCTGGACAGGGGGAAGCCCCAGCATTTT. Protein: CASSLDRGKPQHF.

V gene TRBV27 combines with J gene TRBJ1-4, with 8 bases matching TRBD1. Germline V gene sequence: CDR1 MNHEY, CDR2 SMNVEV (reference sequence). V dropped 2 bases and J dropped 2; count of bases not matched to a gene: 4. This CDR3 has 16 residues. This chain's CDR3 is CASSLLTGGTNEKLFF. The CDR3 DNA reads TGTGCCAGCAGTTTACTTACAGGGGGGACTAATGAAAAACTGTTTTTT.

DNA of the CDR3: TGTGCCAGCAGCTTAGCGCAGTCAGGTCAGAATTCACCCCTCCACTTT. It specifies CASSLAQSGQNSPLHF. The rearrangement links TRBV7-8 to TRBJ1-6; unclear D gene. The germline gives CDR1 SGHVS, CDR2 FQNEAQ. V lost 0 bases and J 7 bases, leaving 13 bases between the germline ends. The CDR3 runs to 16 residues.

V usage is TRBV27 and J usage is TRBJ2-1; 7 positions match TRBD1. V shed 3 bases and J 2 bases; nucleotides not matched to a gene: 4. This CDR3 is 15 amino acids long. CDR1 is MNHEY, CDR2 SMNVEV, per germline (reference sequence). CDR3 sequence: CASSFQGQPYNEQFF. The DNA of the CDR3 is TGTGCCAGCAGTTTTCAGGGACAGCCCTACAATGAGCAGTTCTTC.

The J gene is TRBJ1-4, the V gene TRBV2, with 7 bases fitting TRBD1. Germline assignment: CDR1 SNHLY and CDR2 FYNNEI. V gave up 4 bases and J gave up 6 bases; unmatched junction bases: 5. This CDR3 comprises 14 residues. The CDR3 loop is CASSARTGYEKLFF. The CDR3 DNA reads TGTGCCAGCAGTGCGCGGACAGGCTATGAAAAACTGTTTTTT. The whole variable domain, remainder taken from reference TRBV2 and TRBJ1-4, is EPEVTQTPSHQVTQMGQEVILRCVPISNHLYFYWYRQILGQKVEFLVSFYNNEISEKSEIFDDQFSVERPDGSNFTLKIRSTKLEDSAMYFCASSARTGYEKLFFGSGTQLSVL.

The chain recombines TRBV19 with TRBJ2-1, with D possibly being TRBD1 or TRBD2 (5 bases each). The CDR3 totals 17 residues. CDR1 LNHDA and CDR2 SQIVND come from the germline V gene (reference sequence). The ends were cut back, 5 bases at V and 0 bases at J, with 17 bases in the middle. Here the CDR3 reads CASSLRDGGSSYNEQFF. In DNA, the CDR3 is TGTGCCAGTAGTCTCAGGGACGGAGGTAGCTCCTACAATGAGCAGTTCTTC.

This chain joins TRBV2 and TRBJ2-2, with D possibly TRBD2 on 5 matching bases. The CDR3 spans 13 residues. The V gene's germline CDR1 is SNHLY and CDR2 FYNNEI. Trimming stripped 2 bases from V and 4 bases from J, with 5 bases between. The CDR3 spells CASSERGTGELFF. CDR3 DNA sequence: TGTGCCAGCAGTGAACGGGGCACCGGGGAGCTGTTTTTT.

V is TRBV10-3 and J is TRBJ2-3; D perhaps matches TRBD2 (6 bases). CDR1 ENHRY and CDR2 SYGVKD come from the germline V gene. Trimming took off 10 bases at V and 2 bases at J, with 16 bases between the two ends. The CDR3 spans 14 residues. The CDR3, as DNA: TGTGCCACGACTGCGGGACCCGACACAGATACGCAGTATTTT. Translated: CATTAGPDTDTQYF.

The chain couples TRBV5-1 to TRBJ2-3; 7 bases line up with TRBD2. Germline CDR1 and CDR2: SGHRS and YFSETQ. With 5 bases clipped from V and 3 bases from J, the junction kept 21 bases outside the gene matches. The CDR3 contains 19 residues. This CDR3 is CASRWPRTSERWTTDTQYF. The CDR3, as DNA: TGCGCCAGCAGATGGCCCCGGACTAGTGAACGATGGACGACAGATACGCAGTATTTT.

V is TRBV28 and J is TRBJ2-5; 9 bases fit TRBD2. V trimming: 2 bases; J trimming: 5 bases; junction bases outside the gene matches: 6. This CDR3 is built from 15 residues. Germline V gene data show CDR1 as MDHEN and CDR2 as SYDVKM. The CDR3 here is CASSLGLARSETQYF. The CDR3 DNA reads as TGTGCCAGCAGTTTAGGACTAGCGAGATCGGAGACCCAGTACTTC.

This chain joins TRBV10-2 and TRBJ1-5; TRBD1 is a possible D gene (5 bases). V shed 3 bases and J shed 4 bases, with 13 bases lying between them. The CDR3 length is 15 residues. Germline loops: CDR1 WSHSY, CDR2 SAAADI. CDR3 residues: CASSDPQGRNQPQHF. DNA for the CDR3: TGCGCCAGCAGTGACCCCCAGGGACGGAATCAGCCCCAGCATTTT.

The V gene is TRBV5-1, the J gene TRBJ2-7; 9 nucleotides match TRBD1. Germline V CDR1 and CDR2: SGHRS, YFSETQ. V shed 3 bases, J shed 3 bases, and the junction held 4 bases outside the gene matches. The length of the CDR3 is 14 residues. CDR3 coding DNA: TGCGCCAGCAGCTCGACAGGGGGAAACTACGAGCAGTACTTC. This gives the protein CASSSTGGNYEQYF.

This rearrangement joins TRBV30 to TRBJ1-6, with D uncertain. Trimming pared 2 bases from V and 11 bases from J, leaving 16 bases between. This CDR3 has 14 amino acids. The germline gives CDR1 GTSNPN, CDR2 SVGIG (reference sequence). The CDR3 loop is CAWSQYMDGAPLHF. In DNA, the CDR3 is TGTGCCTGGAGTCAGTACATGGACGGGGCACCCCTCCACTTT.

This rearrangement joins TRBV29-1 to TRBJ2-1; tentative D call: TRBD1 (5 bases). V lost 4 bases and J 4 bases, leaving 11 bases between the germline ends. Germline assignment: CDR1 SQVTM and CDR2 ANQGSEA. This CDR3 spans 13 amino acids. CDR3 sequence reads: CSVVSGSYNEQFF. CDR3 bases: TGCAGCGTTGTGTCAGGGTCATACAATGAGCAGTTCTTC.

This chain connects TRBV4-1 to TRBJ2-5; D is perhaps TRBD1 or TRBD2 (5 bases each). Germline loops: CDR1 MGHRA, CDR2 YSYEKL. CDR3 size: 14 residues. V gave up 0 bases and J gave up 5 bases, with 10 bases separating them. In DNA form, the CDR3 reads TGCGCCAGCAGCCAAGATAGGGGACGGGAGACCCAGTACTTC. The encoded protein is CASSQDRGRETQYF.

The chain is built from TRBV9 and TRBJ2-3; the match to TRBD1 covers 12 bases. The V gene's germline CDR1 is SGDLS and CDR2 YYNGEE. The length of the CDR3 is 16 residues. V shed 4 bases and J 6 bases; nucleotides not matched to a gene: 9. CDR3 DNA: TGTGCCAGCAGCATAACCGGGACAGGGGGCCGGGATACGCAGTATTTT. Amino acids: CASSITGTGGRDTQYF.

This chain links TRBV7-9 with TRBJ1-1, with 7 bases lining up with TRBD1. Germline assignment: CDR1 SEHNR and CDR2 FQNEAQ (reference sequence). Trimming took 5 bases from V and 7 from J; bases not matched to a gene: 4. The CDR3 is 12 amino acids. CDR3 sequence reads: CASSRGDSEAFF. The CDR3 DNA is TGTGCCAGCAGCCGAGGGGACAGTGAAGCTTTCTTT.

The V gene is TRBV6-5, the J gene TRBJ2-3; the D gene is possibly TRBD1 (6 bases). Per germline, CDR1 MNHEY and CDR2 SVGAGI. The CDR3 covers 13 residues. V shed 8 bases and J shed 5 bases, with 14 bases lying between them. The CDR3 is CASGSGAGDTQYF. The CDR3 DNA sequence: TGTGCCAGCGGTTCAGGGGCGGGAGATACGCAGTATTTT.